This section outlines one T cell receptor beta chain sequence together with its context. The length of the CDR3 is 15 residues. Trimming cost V 7 bases and J 7 bases; bases outside gene matches: 14. The germline CDR1 and CDR2 sequences are GTSNPN and SVGIG (reference sequence). These data belong to a study of shared clonotypes between healthy human individuals. The method was immunoSEQ multiplex PCR; TCRdb's version includes in-frame clones alone and lacks a portion of them. The repertoire has roughly 330,000 clones, 74% of them found once; the top ten carry approximately 10%. Sequencing input: memory CD4+ T cells sorted from blood. Subset described: CD45RA-negative fraction. The origin of this receptor is a man aged 30 to 39 in good health. V gene TRBV30 combines with J gene TRBJ2-1, with TRBD2 matching over 9 bases. The CDR3 loop is CAFFRREGRGNEQFF. CDR3 nucleotide sequence: TGTGCCTTCTTTCGGCGGGAGGGCCGGGGGAATGAGCAGTTCTTC.